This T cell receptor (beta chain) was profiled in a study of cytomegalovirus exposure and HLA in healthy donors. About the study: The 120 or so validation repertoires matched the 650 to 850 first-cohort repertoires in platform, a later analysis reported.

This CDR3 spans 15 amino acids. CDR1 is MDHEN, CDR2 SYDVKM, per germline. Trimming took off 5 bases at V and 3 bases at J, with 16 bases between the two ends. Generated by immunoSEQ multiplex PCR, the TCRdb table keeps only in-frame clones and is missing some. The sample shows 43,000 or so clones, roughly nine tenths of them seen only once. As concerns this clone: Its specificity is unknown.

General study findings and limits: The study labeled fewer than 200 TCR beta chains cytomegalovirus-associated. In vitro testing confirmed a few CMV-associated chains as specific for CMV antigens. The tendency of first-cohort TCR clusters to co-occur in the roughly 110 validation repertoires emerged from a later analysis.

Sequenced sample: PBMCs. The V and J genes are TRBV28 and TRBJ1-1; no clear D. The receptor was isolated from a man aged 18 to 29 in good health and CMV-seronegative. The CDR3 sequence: CASSPRGLSDTEAFF. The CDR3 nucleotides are TGTGCCAGCAGTCCCCGAGGTTTATCGGACACTGAAGCTTTCTTT.